The sequence of this T cell receptor beta chain was determined in a study of PD-1 blockade in classical Hodgkin lymphoma. Study context: Patients were infused with nivolumab 3 mg/kg every 2 weeks.

Whole-study results and caveats: Anyone who began nivolumab under 1 year after ASCT was excluded.

Time point reported: cycle 4 day 1 (C4D1), after less than 7 weeks of nivolumab. The patients all showed relapse after autologous stem cell transplantation, while their brentuximab vedotin exposure varied. From thawed PBMCs, magnetic negative selection was used to isolate the CD8+ T cells. Responses achieved at best were complete response, partial response or progressive disease. This clone came up a few times. What it binds is unknown. This table comes from immunoSEQ multiplex PCR, and its TCRdb copy is limited to in-frame clones, with some not included. This table has some 18,000 clones, 88% appearing once. This sequence originates from a human donor with classical Hodgkin lymphoma. The sample in question was CD8+ T cells from blood, obtained before the fourth cycle of nivolumab.

CDR3 protein: CASSLYGPYDGYTF. The CDR3 DNA reads TGTGCCAGCAGTTTATATGGCCCTTACGATGGCTACACCTTC. The rearrangement uses TRBV27 and TRBJ1-2; D is ambiguous. Per germline, CDR1 MNHEY and CDR2 SMNVEV (reference sequence). Trimming took 1 base from V and 6 from J, leaving 12 bases between them. The CDR3 has 14 amino acids.